This note documents a single TCR beta chain sequence. Its antigen is as yet unknown. Deletions cut 7 bases from V and 0 bases from J, with 6 bases between. The CDR3 extends over 13 amino acids. Germline V gene sequence: CDR1 MNHNY, CDR2 SVGAGI (reference sequence). Assay version v3.0 of immunoSEQ was used, and it was run at survey level. Sequencing was performed with immunoSEQ multiplex PCR; in TCRdb, only in-frame clones are kept and a portion is missing. The sample includes under 45,000 clones, about nine tenths of them seen just once. The data were obtained in a study of long-term antiretroviral therapy in people with HIV. Study-level background: It was about a decade before the 2015 immediate-ART recommendation that the earliest samples were taken. Study conclusions and caveats: HIV repertoire CDR3 lengths ranged less widely than those of controls.

The sequences come from unsorted PBMCs, collected 1.2 years after starting antiretroviral therapy. The clonotype comes from a woman in her fifties or sixties with HIV. This rearrangement joins TRBV6-6 to TRBJ2-2; maybe TRBD1 (6 bases). The CDR3 DNA reads as TGTGCCAGCAACAGGGCGAACACCGGGGAGCTGTTTTTT. It specifies CASNRANTGELFF.